Sequencing of this TCR beta chain was carried out in a study of cytomegalovirus exposure and HLA in healthy donors. Amplification used 60 Vbeta primers and 13 Jbeta primers. Measured with immunoSEQ multiplex PCR; TCRdb has only the in-frame clones, and not every one. Of more than 100,000 clones in the sample, about 64% were seen once. This clone was seen more than once but under ten times. Sample: PBMCs. This clonotype was obtained from a woman aged 40 to 50 in good health and CMV-seronegative.

CDR3 residues: CAKLRGGQGSEKLFF. DNA for the CDR3: TGTGCCAAATTAAGGGGAGGACAGGGTTCTGAAAAACTGTTTTTT. The chain has TRBV19 and TRBJ1-4; 8 nucleotides match TRBD1. This CDR3 has 15 residues. The ends lost 10 bases at V and 7 bases at J; junction bases unmatched: 14. The germline V gene has CDR1 LNHDA and CDR2 SQIVND (reference sequence).